This T cell receptor beta chain was found in a study of T cell responses to AZD1222 COVID-19 vaccine. Findings of the study overall: Nearly half of the spike-specific TCRs reportedly recognize variant regions that carry no mutations. There were mostly white British donors and more females than males, and clonal diversity was possibly underestimated. Only after the peak T cell response were repertoires sampled.

Using immunoSEQ multiplex PCR, the repertoire was profiled, and TCRdb retains in-frame clones only, with some absent. The sample yields around 31,000 clones, 91% seen once. CDR3 length: 14 residues. CDR1 GTSNPN and CDR2 SVGIG come from the germline V gene (reference sequence). The germline V and J ends were trimmed by 3 bases and 7 bases, with 15 bases remaining between them. Note on this clone: What it binds is not known.

The material sequenced was peripheral blood, taken on day 0 of AZD1222 vaccination. The rearrangement joins TRBV30 to TRBJ1-4; maybe TRBD1 (5 bases). This sequence was found in an adult in good health. CDR3 amino acids: CAWSSGGKSEKLFF. CDR3 DNA: TGTGCCTGGAGCTCGGGGGGAAAAAGTGAAAAACTGTTTTTT.